What follows are 14 T cell receptor beta chains derived from one specimen sequenced in a study of PD-1 blockade in classical Hodgkin lymphoma. The patients all showed relapse after autologous stem cell transplantation, while their brentuximab vedotin exposure varied. Profiled with immunoSEQ multiplex PCR; TCRdb holds only in-frame clones, not every one. This table holds around 99,000 clones, 80% to 90% found once. This specimen consisted of peripheral blood mononuclear cells (PBMCs), obtained before the second cycle of nivolumab. All receptors derive from a human donor with classical Hodgkin lymphoma.

This clone was detected a few times. V gene TRBV6-6 combines with J gene TRBJ2-2; 7 bases are shared with TRBD1. From germline, CDR1 is MNHNY and CDR2 SVGAGI (reference sequence). The CDR3 is made up of 14 amino acids. Trimming at V came to 7 bases and at J to 6 bases, leaving 8 bases not matched to a gene. The CDR3 here is CASTPTGHSGELFF. CDR3 in DNA: TGTGCCAGCACCCCGACAGGGCATTCCGGGGAGCTGTTTTTT.

The chain combines TRBV27 with TRBJ2-5; TRBD1 might be the D (6 bases). Germline V gene sequence: CDR1 MNHEY, CDR2 SMNVEV (reference sequence). This CDR3 spans 12 amino acids. The V gene lost 3 bases and the J gene lost 5 bases, with 7 bases spanning the gap. Written as DNA, the CDR3 is TGTGCCAGCAGTTTTACAGGGGAGACCCAGTACTTC. Translating gives CASSFTGETQYF.

The rearrangement joins TRBV7-2 to TRBJ1-3; D is unresolved. Per germline, CDR1 SGHTA and CDR2 FQGNSA. Trimming shortened V by 5 bases and J by 6 bases, and 11 bases separated the two germline ends. The CDR3 sequence is 13 residues long. CDR3: CASSGQVENTIYF. The CDR3 coding sequence is TGTGCCAGCAGCGGTCAAGTTGAAAACACCATATATTTT.

The V call is TRBV4-3, the J call TRBJ2-1; 12 nucleotides line up with TRBD2. V lost 3 bases to trimming and J lost 4 bases; unmatched junction nucleotides: 7. The CDR3 extends over 17 amino acids. CDR1 LGHNA and CDR2 YSLEER come from the germline V gene. In DNA, the CDR3 is TGCGCCAGCAGCCAGGACCCCGGACTAGCGGGATACAATGAGCAGTTCTTC. Residues: CASSQDPGLAGYNEQFF.

CDR3 in DNA: TGCGCCAGCAGGGCACGGGAGAGGGGAAATGAGCAGTTCTTC. This translates into CASRARERGNEQFF. V gene TRBV5-1 combines with J gene TRBJ2-1; D perhaps matches TRBD2 (6 bases). CDR1 SGHRS and CDR2 YFSETQ come from the germline V gene. Trimming stripped 5 bases from V and 7 bases from J, with 16 bases between. This CDR3 is 14 amino acids long.

This chain joins TRBV5-1 and TRBJ1-2; 7 bases fit TRBD1. This CDR3 has 13 amino acids. V was pared by 4 bases and J by 8 bases, with 8 bases of the junction left unmatched. Germline V gives CDR1 SGHRS, CDR2 YFSETQ. In DNA, the CDR3 is TGCGCCAGCAGCGAACGCGACAGGGACGGCTACACCTTC. It encodes CASSERDRDGYTF.

A remark on this clone: In the same sample, other DNA sequences code for this CDR3. The rearrangement uses TRBV19 and TRBJ2-1; weak D call: TRBD1 (6 bases). V lost 5 bases and J lost 7, with 12 bases in between. Germline V CDR1 and CDR2: LNHDA, SQIVND (reference sequence). This CDR3 contains 13 residues. In nucleotides, the CDR3 is TGTGCCAGTAGTCCGACAGGTCGGAATGAGCAGTTCTTC. Its translation is CASSPTGRNEQFF.

J is TRBJ1-5 and V is TRBV6-5, with D possibly being TRBD1 (5 bases). V lost 5 bases, J lost 2 bases, and 13 bases lay in between. Germline CDR1 MNHEY, CDR2 SVGAGI. The CDR3 loop spans 15 amino acids. The CDR3 protein is CASSGERGGNQPQHF. CDR3 bases: TGTGCCAGCAGTGGCGAACGGGGGGGCAATCAGCCCCAGCATTTT.

This chain links TRBV7-7 with TRBJ2-1, with D hard to call. This CDR3 has 14 amino acids. V lost 6 bases to trimming and J lost 4 bases, with 13 bases between them. Per the germline V gene, CDR1 is SSHAT and CDR2 is FNYEAQ (reference sequence). The DNA of the CDR3 is TGTGCCAGCAGAGACTCGCCTGGATACAATGAGCAGTTCTTC. Amino acids: CASRDSPGYNEQFF.

V usage is TRBV18 and J usage is TRBJ2-5, with D uncertain. There are 13 residues in the CDR3. Trimming left V 3 bases short and J 3 bases short, with 8 bases between. Germline CDR1 KGHSH, CDR2 LQKENI. CDR3 amino acids: CASSPVAKETQYF. The CDR3 DNA sequence: TGTGCCAGCTCACCGGTCGCGAAAGAGACCCAGTACTTC.

The chain couples TRBV10-3 to TRBJ2-7; D might be TRBD2 (6 bases). Trimming removed 10 bases from V and 0 bases from J, with 16 bases in between. CDR1 is ENHRY, CDR2 SYGVKD, per germline. The CDR3 is 14 residues long. CDR3 sequence (DNA): TGTGCCACCTCGAATAGCGGAGACTCCTACGAGCAGTACTTC. Protein product: CATSNSGDSYEQYF.

The chain is built from TRBV29-1 and TRBJ2-3, with 15 positions matching TRBD2. This CDR3 is built from 20 residues. The V gene's germline CDR1 is SQVTM and CDR2 ANQGSEA. Trimming at V came to 4 bases and at J to 2 bases, leaving 16 bases not matched to a gene. CDR3 DNA: TGCAGCGTTGTGAAGGGGCCCAGGACTAGCGGGAGGGCCTTCACAGATACGCAGTATTTT. This sequence encodes CSVVKGPRTSGRAFTDTQYF.

The rearrangement uses TRBV28 and TRBJ1-2; a weak D match, TRBD1 (6 bases). V gave up 2 bases and J gave up 2 bases, with 9 bases separating them. The CDR3 sequence is 14 residues long. The germline V gene encodes CDR1 MDHEN and CDR2 SYDVKM. CDR3 loop: CASSLGDRNYGYTF. The CDR3 region has the DNA TGTGCCAGCAGTTTAGGTGACAGGAACTATGGCTACACCTTC.

Only one count was recorded for this clone. This chain connects TRBV4-2 to TRBJ1-1; tentatively, D is TRBD1 (5 bases). The CDR3 extends over 15 amino acids. The V and J ends lost 1 base and 4 bases respectively, with 13 bases between them. Germline CDR1 LGHNA, CDR2 YNFKEQ. CDR3 region: CASSQGLWTRTEAFF. The CDR3 DNA sequence: TGTGCCAGCAGCCAAGGCCTTTGGACACGCACTGAAGCTTTCTTT.